These 9 T cell receptor beta chains were sequenced from one sample in a study of beta chain features in type 1 diabetes. Whole-study results and caveats: People with Type 1 diabetes carried modestly yet significantly shorter TCRB CDR3s in all four CD4+ subsets.

Every isolated RNA sample was fully reverse transcribed, so sequencing captured expressed TCRB transcripts. Profiling relied on immunoSEQ multiplex PCR, and the TCRdb table lists in-frame clones only, not all of them. The sample consists of about 660,000 clones, more than 13% of them appearing once. No antigens are known for them. The sequenced sample was naive CD4+ T cells from blood. The origin of the receptors is a man aged 18 to 30 with type 1 diabetes.

The V gene is TRBV4-1, the J gene TRBJ1-1, with D perhaps TRBD1 (5 bases). The CDR3 has 15 residues. The V gene lost 4 bases and the J gene lost 0 bases, with 12 bases spanning the gap. Germline V gene sequence: CDR1 MGHRA, CDR2 YSYEKL. For the CDR3, the DNA is TGCGCCAGCAGCCCGCAACAGGACCTGAACACTGAAGCTTTCTTT. As protein: CASSPQQDLNTEAFF.

The J gene is TRBJ2-3, the V gene TRBV6-6; the D gene is possibly TRBD2 (6 bases). The V gene's germline CDR1 is MNHNY and CDR2 SVGAGI (reference sequence). This CDR3 is 14 amino acids long. Trimming shortened V by 8 bases and J by 3 bases, and 15 bases separated the two germline ends. The chain's CDR3 is CASERGRGTDTQYF. The CDR3 nucleotides read TGTGCCAGCGAACGGGGGAGAGGGACAGATACGCAGTATTTT.

The gene calls are TRBV6-5 and TRBJ1-4; unclear D gene. Germline CDR1 and CDR2: MNHEY and SVGAGI. The CDR3 is 15 residues long. V lost 5 bases and J lost 0, with 10 bases in between. The CDR3 bases are TGTGCCAGCAGTCGGACGTCGTCAACTAATGAAAAACTGTTTTTT. This codes for CASSRTSSTNEKLFF.

V usage is TRBV7-2 and J usage is TRBJ2-2; TRBD2 agrees at 12 bases. The V gene's germline CDR1 is SGHTA and CDR2 FQGNSA. The CDR3 contains 17 residues. V lost 4 bases and J lost 5; bases outside the gene matches: 8. CDR3 in amino acids: CASSYPSGGARTGELFF. As DNA, the CDR3 is TGTGCCAGCAGCTACCCTAGCGGGGGGGCCAGAACCGGGGAGCTGTTTTTT.

This clone was recorded a few times. This chain joins TRBV18 and TRBJ2-1; 7 bases fit TRBD1. Germline V gene sequence: CDR1 KGHSH, CDR2 LQKENI. The CDR3 has 15 amino acids. V was clipped by 1 base and J by 10 bases; unmatched bases: 10. In DNA form, the CDR3 reads TGTGCCAGCTCACCACAGGGGGCGGTTCAGAAAGAGCAGTTCTTC. Residues: CASSPQGAVQKEQFF.

The chain couples TRBV29-1 to TRBJ2-2; D call uncertain. The germline V and J ends were trimmed by 7 bases and 2 bases, with 11 bases remaining between them. Germline V lookup: CDR1 SQVTM, CDR2 ANQGSEA. CDR3 length: 13 amino acids. The CDR3 here is CSGGRANTGELFF. CDR3 bases: TGCAGCGGGGGTCGCGCTAACACCGGGGAGCTGTTTTTT.

The chain carries TRBV7-9 and TRBJ1-5, with D tentatively TRBD1 (6 bases). Trimming shortened V by 4 bases and J by 2 bases, and 9 bases separated the two germline ends. CDR1 is SEHNR, CDR2 FQNEAQ, per germline (reference sequence). This CDR3 has 14 amino acids. The CDR3 nucleotides read TGTGCCAGCAGCTCGGACAGTCGCAATCAGCCCCAGCATTTT. Protein: CASSSDSRNQPQHF.

This clone was detected only a few times. CDR3 residues: CASSLKLMNTGELFF. The CDR3 DNA reads TGTGCCAGCAGCTTAAAGCTGATGAACACCGGGGAGCTGTTTTTT. The gene calls are TRBV11-2 and TRBJ2-2, with D hard to call. The V gene's germline CDR1 is SGHAT and CDR2 FQNNGV. The CDR3 is 15 amino acids. V was trimmed by 2 bases and J by 1 base, leaving 8 bases between them.

The rearrangement joins TRBV7-6 to TRBJ1-6; TRBD1 is a possible D gene (6 bases). V lost 5 bases and J 14 bases, leaving 19 bases between the germline ends. There are 14 residues in the CDR3. Germline values: CDR1 SGHVS, CDR2 FNYEAQ. DNA of the CDR3: TGTGCCAGCAGCCGAGGGGGTCCGGAGTTCACCCTCCACTTT. Translated, it gives CASSRGGPEFTLHF. Full variable domain (remainder filled in from reference TRBV7-6 and TRBJ1-6): GAGVSQSPRYKVTKRGQDVALRCDPISGHVSLYWYRQALGQGPEFLTYFNYEAQQDKSGLPNDRFSAERPEGSISTLTIQRTEQRDSAMYRCASSRGGPEFTLHFGNGTRLTVT.